A single sample is the source of the 6 T cell receptor beta chains below, sequenced in a study of T cell therapy after organ transplantation. These receptors have no identified antigens. Specified time point: 4-8 weeks after completion of therapy. Some clones are missing from TCRdb's copy, which holds only in-frame ones; the method was immunoSEQ multiplex PCR. The sample records 20,000 or so clones, approximately 85% being singletons. The source material was CD8+ T cells from blood, sampled after autologous CMV-specific T cell therapy. Every receptor here comes from a human patient who had received a solid organ transplant and had CMV disease. The graft donor may have contributed some T cells.

The DNA for the CDR3 is TGTGCCAGCAGCTTAGGCCTAGCGGGGGAAGCCAAAAACATTCAGTACTTC. Its protein product is CASSLGLAGEAKNIQYF. The chain is built from TRBV7-8 and TRBJ2-4, with 10 bases matching TRBD2. The CDR3 runs to 17 residues. V lost 1 base to trimming and J lost 0 bases; unmatched junction nucleotides: 3. Germline CDR1 reads SGHVS; CDR2 reads FQNEAQ.

The chain joins TRBV5-3 to TRBJ2-1, with 8 bases that match TRBD1. TRBV5-3 is labeled an ORF, and its function is uncertain. The CDR3 is 15 residues long. The V segment lost 3 bases and the J segment 5 bases; nucleotides outside the gene matches: 7. This chain's CDR3 is CARSSGTGDNNEQFF. In DNA, the CDR3 is TGTGCCAGAAGCTCCGGGACAGGAGACAACAATGAGCAGTTCTTC.

This rearrangement joins TRBV16 to TRBJ2-3, with 8 nucleotides matching TRBD1. Looked up from germline, CDR1 is KGHSY and CDR2 is FQNENV. The ends lost 4 bases at V and 6 bases at J; junction bases unmatched: 3. This CDR3 is 13 amino acids long. As DNA, the CDR3 is TGTGCCAGCAGCCGTACAGGGGGGGATACGCAGTATTTT. Translation: CASSRTGGDTQYF.

The V and J genes are TRBV27 and TRBJ1-1; TRBD1 aligns across 10 bases. V shed 6 bases and J 5 bases; nucleotides not matched to a gene: 9. The CDR3 extends over 15 amino acids. CDR1 and CDR2 from the germline V gene are MNHEY and SMNVEV (reference sequence). CDR3 residues: CASRRGTGVRTEAFF. DNA for the CDR3: TGTGCCAGCAGGCGAGGGACAGGGGTAAGAACTGAAGCTTTCTTT.

This rearrangement joins TRBV6-5 to TRBJ2-2, with D possibly being TRBD1 or TRBD2 (5 bases each). The CDR3 is 15 residues long. Trimming took 1 base from V and 3 from J, leaving 9 bases between them. The V gene's germline CDR1 is MNHEY and CDR2 SVGAGI. The CDR3: CASSYWDLDTGELFF. The CDR3 DNA follows: TGTGCCAGCAGTTACTGGGACCTAGACACCGGGGAGCTGTTTTTT.

The rearrangement links TRBV25-1 to TRBJ1-2; 10 bases agree with TRBD1. V shed 8 bases, J shed 10 bases, and the junction held 10 bases outside the gene matches. Germline CDR1 reads MGHDK; CDR2 reads SYGVNS. The CDR3 sequence is 13 residues long. CDR3 coding DNA: TGTGCCAGCTCCCTCGGGACAGGGGAAGACTACACCTTC. Amino acid sequence: CASSLGTGEDYTF.